Listed below are T cell receptor beta chains from one sample, sequenced in a study of T cell repertoires in cytomegalovirus infection. TCRdb reprocessed the reads with MiXCR, giving one entry per CDR3 protein. Counted here are approximately 140,000 distinct CDR3 sequences, about 24% occurring once; the ten biggest clones make up 30% to 40%. These TCRs' antigens remain unknown. The sample comprised PBMCs, sequenced either directly or after in vitro stimulation (not recorded which). All receptors come from a human donor in good health (CMV status not recorded). Some clones in this sample may be carry-over from other donors' samples. CDR3s include the opening cysteine and the closing phenylalanine or tryptophan. D genes are given only for firm matches. For some rows the clone size is stated as once, few or many, or as a class when expanded; others skip it.

size: many; D: .; V: TRBV7-9; J: TRBJ1-1; CDR3: CASSQANSARGTEAFF; DNA: TGTGCCAGCAGCCAAGCCAACTCCGCTCGGGGCACTGAAGCTTTCTTT
size: many; D: TRBD2; V: TRBV30; J: TRBJ2-1; CDR3: CAWSLFSGSADEQFF; DNA: TGTGCCTGGAGTCTCTTTAGCGGGAGTGCTGATGAGCAGTTCTTC
size: few; D: .; V: TRBV7-2; J: TRBJ2-1; CDR3: CASSLSTGSFNEQFF; DNA: TGTGCCAGCAGCTTATCGACGGGGTCGTTCAATGAGCAGTTCTTC
size: .; D: .; V: TRBV6-5; J: TRBJ1-2; CDR3: CASSPELTSYGYTF; DNA: TGTGCCAGCAGCCCGGAACTCACGAGCTATGGCTACACCTTC
size: many; D: .; V: TRBV7-9; J: TRBJ1-1; CDR3: CASSMTRDMNTEAFF; DNA: TGTGCCAGCAGCATGACCAGGGACATGAACACTGAAGCTTTCTTT
size: .; D: TRBD2; V: TRBV4-2; J: TRBJ2-3; CDR3: CASSLRTRDTQYF; DNA: TGTGCCAGCAGCCTACGGACTAGGGATACGCAGTATTTT
size: .; D: .; V: TRBV4-1; J: TRBJ1-1; CDR3: CASSQENRARTEAFF; DNA: TGTGCCAGCAGCCAAGAGAACAGGGCGCGAACTGAAGCTTTCTTT
size: many; D: TRBD2; V: TRBV6-1; J: TRBJ2-6; CDR3: CASESIPGGNSGANVLTF; DNA: TGTGCCTCCGAAAGTATCCCGGGGGGAAACTCTGGGGCCAACGTCCTGACTTTC
size: many; D: .; V: TRBV7-8; J: TRBJ1-1; CDR3: CASSFAGAAYNTEAFF; DNA: TGTGCCAGCAGCTTCGCAGGGGCAGCCTATAACACTGAAGCTTTCTTT
size: few; D: .; V: TRBV19; J: TRBJ2-1; CDR3: CASSRTSSYNEQFF; DNA: TGTGCCAGTAGTCGGACCAGCTCCTACAATGAGCAGTTCTTC
size: few; D: .; V: TRBV7-9; J: TRBJ2-1; CDR3: CASSLVVAVSYNEQFF; DNA: TGTGCCAGCAGCTTAGTGGTAGCGGTCTCCTACAATGAGCAGTTCTTC
size: once; D: TRBD1; V: TRBV12-3/TRBV12-4; J: TRBJ2-5; CDR3: CASVGQGLGGETQYF; DNA: TGTGCCAGCGTGGGACAGGGGCTAGGTGGAGAGACCCAGTACTTC
size: once; D: .; V: TRBV7-6; J: TRBJ2-1; CDR3: CASSLEGGGNEQFF; DNA: TGTGCCAGCAGTTTAGAAGGGGGGGGGAATGAGCAGTTCTTC
size: many; D: .; V: TRBV7-2; J: TRBJ2-1; CDR3: CASSLASKDNEQFF; DNA: TGTGCCAGCAGCTTAGCGTCGAAGGACAATGAGCAGTTCTTC
size: .; D: TRBD2; V: TRBV6-2/TRBV6-3; J: TRBJ2-1; CDR3: CASRLLAGEYNEQFF; DNA: TGTGCCAGCAGATTACTAGCGGGAGAGTACAATGAGCAGTTCTTC
size: .; D: .; V: TRBV28; J: TRBJ1-5; CDR3: CASSFGQPQHF; DNA: TGTGCCAGCAGTTTCGGTCAGCCCCAGCATTTT
size: many; D: TRBD1; V: TRBV20-1; J: TRBJ2-1; CDR3: CSAGGQGVRNEQFF; DNA: TGCAGTGCTGGGGGACAGGGTGTCCGCAATGAGCAGTTCTTC
size: .; D: .; V: TRBV10-3; J: TRBJ2-5; CDR3: CAISGVAETQYF; DNA: TGTGCCATCTCCGGAGTCGCGGAGACCCAGTACTTC
size: many; D: TRBD2; V: TRBV7-6; J: TRBJ2-2; CDR3: CASSSRLAGNTGELFF; DNA: TGTGCCAGCAGCTCCAGACTAGCGGGTAACACCGGGGAGCTGTTTTTT
size: few; D: .; V: TRBV12-3/TRBV12-4; J: TRBJ1-4; CDR3: CASSSEGNEKLFF; DNA: TGTGCCAGCAGTTCGGAGGGGAATGAAAAACTGTTTTTT
size: few; D: .; V: TRBV7-9; J: TRBJ1-5; CDR3: CASSLGDVGGQPQHF; DNA: TGTGCCAGCAGCTTAGGGGACGTCGGGGGCCAGCCCCAGCATTTT
size: many; D: .; V: TRBV7-2; J: TRBJ2-5; CDR3: CASTADSDETQYF; DNA: TGTGCCAGCACCGCGGACAGTGATGAGACCCAGTACTTC
size: .; D: TRBD2; V: TRBV25-1; J: TRBJ2-1; CDR3: CASSKSGLAGYNEQFF; DNA: TGTGCCAGCAGTAAATCGGGACTAGCGGGTTACAATGAGCAGTTCTTC
size: .; D: .; V: TRBV10-3; J: TRBJ2-7; CDR3: CATSRSSYEQYF; DNA: TGTGCCACTTCACGAAGCTCCTACGAGCAGTACTTC
size: .; D: TRBD2; V: TRBV11-2; J: TRBJ2-1; CDR3: CASSLTSGGSSYNEQFF; DNA: TGTGCCAGCAGCCTTACTAGCGGGGGGAGCTCCTACAATGAGCAGTTCTTC
size: .; D: .; V: TRBV5-5; J: TRBJ2-1; CDR3: CASSLGQIPYNEQFF; DNA: TGTGCCAGCAGCCTAGGACAGATACCATACAATGAGCAGTTCTTC